The 15 T cell receptor beta chains reported below all come from one sample, sequenced in a study of CD8 T cells in ankylosing spondylitis. TCRdb fed the 5' RACE reads into MiXCR, producing one record per CDR3 protein. The sample records some 700,000 distinct CDR3 sequences, roughly 20% being singletons. Antigen specificity for these receptors is unknown. Notes on the study in general: Among TCR beta sequences, a motif of several highly homologous variants appeared characteristic of ankylosing spondylitis blood.

The sample comprised blood, either unsorted or a sorted T cell fraction (not recorded which). The receptors originated from a male donor with ankylosing spondylitis.

This clonotype came up a few times. The chain carries TRBV20-1 and TRBJ2-7, with D possibly TRBD2 on 7 matching bases. The ends were cut back, 2 bases at V and 3 bases at J, with 17 bases in the middle. CDR1 and CDR2 from the germline V gene are DFQATT and SNEGSKA (reference sequence). The CDR3 is made up of 15 amino acids. The chain's CDR3 is CSARRGGSSHYEQYF. The CDR3 nucleotides are TGCAGTGCTAGAAGGGGGGGGTCTTCTCACTACGAGCAGTACTTC.

This chain connects TRBV11-2 to TRBJ2-1; D gene uncertain. Germline V gene data show CDR1 as SGHAT and CDR2 as FQNNGV. The CDR3 spans 15 residues. Trimming took off 1 base at V and 1 base at J, with 8 bases between the two ends. This CDR3 is CASSLGISSYNEQFF. In nucleotides, the CDR3 is TGTGCCAGCAGCTTAGGAATTAGTTCCTACAATGAGCAGTTCTTC.

This chain links TRBV5-1 with TRBJ1-6; 7 bases are a match to TRBD1. CDR1 is SGHRS and CDR2 is YFSETQ in the germline V gene. The CDR3 is made up of 15 amino acids. Unmatched junction bases numbered 6, after V lost 4 bases and J lost 5 bases. CDR3 nucleotide sequence: TGCGCCAGCAGCCCCTGGACAGGACATAATTCACCCCTCCACTTT. This translates into CASSPWTGHNSPLHF.

The genes are TRBV20-1 and TRBJ2-7; TRBD1 matches at 10 bases. V shed 6 bases and J 4 bases; nucleotides not matched to a gene: 0. The CDR3 is 11 residues long. Per the germline V gene, CDR1 is DFQATT and CDR2 is SNEGSKA (reference sequence). CDR3 loop: CSAGQGYEQYF. In nucleotides, the CDR3 is TGCAGTGCGGGACAGGGGTACGAGCAGTACTTC.

J is TRBJ1-4 and V is TRBV28, with TRBD1 matching over 7 bases. The CDR3 has 16 amino acids. V gave up 4 bases and J gave up 7 bases; unmatched junction bases: 12. CDR1 is MDHEN, CDR2 SYDVKM, per germline. Written as DNA, the CDR3 is TGTGCCAGCAGTTCCCCCTCAACAGGGGCGGCTGAAAAACTGTTTTTT. Protein sequence: CASSSPSTGAAEKLFF. The full variable domain, its missing parts supplied by reference TRBV28 and TRBJ1-4, is DVKVTQSSRYLVKRTGEKVFLECVQDMDHENMFWYRQDPGLGLRLIYFSYDVKMKEKGDIPEGYSVSREKKERFSLILESASTNQTSMYLCASSSPSTGAAEKLFFGSGTQLSVL.

The V and J genes are TRBV12-3 or TRBV12-4 and TRBJ1-1, with D possibly being TRBD1 (6 bases). V lost 6 bases and J lost 4, with 12 bases in between. The CDR3 totals 13 residues. This CDR3 reads CASRRTASTEAFF. For the CDR3, the DNA is TGTGCCAGCAGAAGGACAGCCTCCACTGAAGCTTTCTTT.

This rearrangement joins TRBV5-1 to TRBJ2-2, with D possibly TRBD1 on 5 matching bases. The germline V gene has CDR1 SGHRS and CDR2 YFSETQ. CDR3 length: 16 amino acids. Trimming stripped 2 bases from V and 6 bases from J, with 17 bases between. The CDR3 DNA sequence: TGCGCCAGCAGCTTCCAAGGGGCCCGCCACGCCGGGGAGCTGTTTTTT. It codes for CASSFQGARHAGELFF.

In its sample, this clonotype was seen a few times. This chain uses TRBV4-1 with TRBJ1-2, with D tentatively TRBD1 (6 bases). V lost 2 bases, J lost 7 bases, and 14 bases lay in between. The V gene's germline CDR1 is MGHRA and CDR2 YSYEKL. The CDR3 length is 14 residues. The CDR3 coding sequence is TGCGCCAGCAGCCAAATAGGGACACCCTTTGGCTACACCTTC. Its translation: CASSQIGTPFGYTF.

The chain is built from TRBV7-7 and TRBJ2-7, with 11 bases identical to TRBD2. Per the germline V gene, CDR1 is SSHAT and CDR2 is FNYEAQ (reference sequence). The J segment lost 6 bases and the V segment lost 5 bases, leaving 15 bases of the junction unmatched. CDR3 size: 17 residues. The CDR3 region has the DNA TGTGCCAGCAGCCCGATGGCCGGGACTAGCGGTCTCTCCGAGCAGTACTTC. This gives the protein CASSPMAGTSGLSEQYF.

J is TRBJ1-2 and V is TRBV12-3 or TRBV12-4; D is unclear. The V gene lost 4 bases and the J gene lost 3 bases, with 15 bases spanning the gap. The CDR3 runs 15 residues. The DNA for the CDR3 is TGTGCCAGCAGTTCCCTCTTGGCCGGACACTATGGCTACACCTTC. Translated: CASSSLLAGHYGYTF.

The chain is built from TRBV9 and TRBJ2-1; weak D call: TRBD2 (6 bases). CDR1 SGDLS and CDR2 YYNGEE come from the germline V gene. The length of the CDR3 is 15 residues. V dropped 0 bases and J dropped 4 bases, with 11 bases sitting between them. CDR3 region: CASSVDSGAYNEQFF. CDR3 bases: TGTGCCAGCAGCGTAGATTCGGGAGCGTACAATGAGCAGTTCTTC.

As DNA, the CDR3 is TGCGCCAGCAGCAATGGGAGGGACACCGGGGAGCTGTTTTTT. This translates into CASSNGRDTGELFF. The chain employs TRBV5-1 and TRBJ2-2; 7 bases are shared with TRBD2. The V segment lost 4 bases and the J segment 3 bases; nucleotides outside the gene matches: 3. This CDR3 is 14 amino acids long. Germline values: CDR1 SGHRS, CDR2 YFSETQ.

The chain has TRBV20-1 and TRBJ2-7; D tentatively reads TRBD1 or TRBD2 (6 bases each). CDR3 length: 16 residues. Trimming left V 0 bases short and J 2 bases short, with 17 bases between. Germline V gene data show CDR1 as DFQATT and CDR2 as SNEGSKA (reference sequence). The DNA of the CDR3 is TGCAGTGCTAGAGATTTTGGGGGGCTCGATACCTACGAGCAGTACTTC. Residues: CSARDFGGLDTYEQYF.

The J gene is TRBJ2-1, the V gene TRBV12-3 or TRBV12-4, with 7 bases fitting TRBD2. V lost 5 bases, J lost 5 bases, and 6 bases stayed unmatched. The CDR3 sequence is 14 residues long. Here the CDR3 reads CASSARDYDNEQFF. The CDR3 DNA is TGTGCCAGCAGTGCCCGGGACTATGACAATGAGCAGTTCTTC.

The chain uses TRBV20-1 and TRBJ2-1, with D possibly being TRBD1 or TRBD2 (5 bases each). The CDR3 runs to 16 residues. Trimming removed 0 bases from V and 0 bases from J, with 12 bases in between. Germline CDR1 is DFQATT and CDR2 is SNEGSKA (reference sequence). As DNA, the CDR3 is TGCAGTGCTAGAGATACCCCAGGGAGCTCCTACAATGAGCAGTTCTTC. The encoded protein is CSARDTPGSSYNEQFF.